This entry concerns a single T cell receptor beta chain. No antigen is known for it. This entry is derived from a study of T cell responses to AZD1222 COVID-19 vaccine. Findings and caveats of the study: Nearly half of the spike-specific TCRs reportedly recognize variant regions that carry no mutations.

Libraries were prepared by immunoSEQ multiplex PCR; TCRdb keeps only in-frame clonotypes and omits some of them. The sample has 90,000 to 150,000 clones, roughly 90% seen once; the top ten hold under 3%. The source of this sequence is an adult who received the AZD1222 COVID-19 vaccine. Sequencing used peripheral blood, obtained 28 days after the second AZD1222 dose.

The CDR3 region is CASSPSLGADTQYF. CDR3 coding DNA: TGTGCCAGCAGCCCTTCCCTTGGGGCAGATACGCAGTATTTT. The chain joins TRBV7-9 to TRBJ2-3; D not certain. In germline, CDR1 is SEHNR, CDR2 FQNEAQ (reference sequence). This CDR3 region has 14 residues. V lost 5 bases and J lost 4, with 13 bases in between.